Presented here are 6 T cell receptor beta chains from one specimen sequenced in a study of radiotherapy plus CTLA-4 blockade in lung cancer. Profiled with immunoSEQ multiplex PCR; TCRdb holds only in-frame clones, not every one. The sample includes roughly 120,000 clones, about four fifths of them seen just once. Sequencing used peripheral blood, obtained from a patient treated with radiotherapy plus ipilimumab. These receptors all stem from a human donor with non-small cell lung cancer who had a partial response to radiotherapy plus ipilimumab.

This chain connects TRBV7-2 to TRBJ1-1, with D hard to call. This CDR3 comprises 14 residues. V was clipped by 3 bases and J by 5 bases, with 13 bases between them. Germline V gene sequence: CDR1 SGHTA, CDR2 FQGNSA. Written as DNA, the CDR3 is TGTGCCAGCAGCTTCTCCCCGGGAGTAACTGAAGCTTTCTTT. As protein: CASSFSPGVTEAFF.

This clone was found once. V and J are TRBV7-9 and TRBJ1-5; TRBD1 matches at 8 bases. CDR1 and CDR2 (germline): SEHNR, FQNEAQ (reference sequence). Trimming removed 5 bases from V and 7 bases from J; junction bases left unmatched: 7. The CDR3 has 14 residues. The CDR3: CASSPGQGWQPQHF. In DNA form, the CDR3 reads TGTGCCAGCAGCCCCGGACAGGGTTGGCAGCCCCAGCATTTT.

The chain joins TRBV18 to TRBJ2-5, with 11 bases matching TRBD1. V was pared by 3 bases and J by 5 bases, with 2 bases of the junction left unmatched. There are 14 residues in the CDR3. CDR1 KGHSH and CDR2 LQKENI come from the germline V gene. This CDR3 is CASSPGTGGETQYF. The CDR3 bases are TGTGCCAGCTCACCCGGGACAGGGGGTGAGACCCAGTACTTC.

The chain recombines TRBV27 with TRBJ1-5, with TRBD1 identical over 7 bases. The V and J ends lost 5 bases and 6 bases, in that order; junction bases with no gene match: 10. Germline CDR1 is MNHEY and CDR2 is SMNVEV (reference sequence). CDR3 length: 15 residues. CDR3 sequence (DNA): TGTGCCAGCAGTCCACTAGGGGGCGCGGGTCAGCCCCAGCATTTT. Amino acids: CASSPLGGAGQPQHF.

This rearrangement joins TRBV5-1 to TRBJ2-1; 10 bases are a match to TRBD2. This CDR3 has 15 residues. Losses at the gene ends were 5 bases for V and 7 bases for J; bases not matched to a gene: 9. Germline V lookup: CDR1 SGHRS, CDR2 YFSETQ. The CDR3 sequence: CASRPPGLAPNEQFF. The CDR3, as DNA: TGCGCCAGCAGGCCCCCGGGACTAGCGCCAAATGAGCAGTTCTTC.

V is TRBV6-5 and J is TRBJ1-6; a weak D match, TRBD1 (5 bases). Germline assignment: CDR1 MNHEY and CDR2 SVGAGI. This CDR3 is 12 amino acids long. V lost 8 bases and J lost 10, with 12 bases in between. CDR3 in amino acids: CASSRRDSPLHF. CDR3 DNA sequence: TGTGCCAGCTCCAGGAGGGACTCACCCCTCCACTTT.